This TCR beta chain was captured in a study of blood T cell repertoires in COVID-19. Recruitment covered about 25 US areas and drew participants whose ages spanned about 18 to 95 years. Original processing notes: Amplification with reference gene primers provided the estimates of nucleated cell counts. Profiling relied on immunoSEQ multiplex PCR, and the TCRdb table lists in-frame clones only, not all of them. Clone size and the V and J calls come from that table; the DNA yielded D and trimming. This sample has approximately 490,000 clones, with about nine tenths found just once. The germline gives CDR1 SGHNT, CDR2 YYREEE (reference sequence). The length of the CDR3 is 16 residues. Trimming took 3 bases from V and 2 from J, leaving 17 bases between them.

The clonotype comes from a woman aged 60-70 years who had recovered from COVID-19. This rearrangement joins TRBV5-4 to TRBJ2-5, with D perhaps TRBD1 (5 bases). The source material was PBMCs or T cells enriched from blood (not recorded which). CDR3 sequence (DNA): TGTGCCAGCAGCTCAGGGCCCAACCCAGCACAAGAGACCCAGTACTTC. It codes for CASSSGPNPAQETQYF.